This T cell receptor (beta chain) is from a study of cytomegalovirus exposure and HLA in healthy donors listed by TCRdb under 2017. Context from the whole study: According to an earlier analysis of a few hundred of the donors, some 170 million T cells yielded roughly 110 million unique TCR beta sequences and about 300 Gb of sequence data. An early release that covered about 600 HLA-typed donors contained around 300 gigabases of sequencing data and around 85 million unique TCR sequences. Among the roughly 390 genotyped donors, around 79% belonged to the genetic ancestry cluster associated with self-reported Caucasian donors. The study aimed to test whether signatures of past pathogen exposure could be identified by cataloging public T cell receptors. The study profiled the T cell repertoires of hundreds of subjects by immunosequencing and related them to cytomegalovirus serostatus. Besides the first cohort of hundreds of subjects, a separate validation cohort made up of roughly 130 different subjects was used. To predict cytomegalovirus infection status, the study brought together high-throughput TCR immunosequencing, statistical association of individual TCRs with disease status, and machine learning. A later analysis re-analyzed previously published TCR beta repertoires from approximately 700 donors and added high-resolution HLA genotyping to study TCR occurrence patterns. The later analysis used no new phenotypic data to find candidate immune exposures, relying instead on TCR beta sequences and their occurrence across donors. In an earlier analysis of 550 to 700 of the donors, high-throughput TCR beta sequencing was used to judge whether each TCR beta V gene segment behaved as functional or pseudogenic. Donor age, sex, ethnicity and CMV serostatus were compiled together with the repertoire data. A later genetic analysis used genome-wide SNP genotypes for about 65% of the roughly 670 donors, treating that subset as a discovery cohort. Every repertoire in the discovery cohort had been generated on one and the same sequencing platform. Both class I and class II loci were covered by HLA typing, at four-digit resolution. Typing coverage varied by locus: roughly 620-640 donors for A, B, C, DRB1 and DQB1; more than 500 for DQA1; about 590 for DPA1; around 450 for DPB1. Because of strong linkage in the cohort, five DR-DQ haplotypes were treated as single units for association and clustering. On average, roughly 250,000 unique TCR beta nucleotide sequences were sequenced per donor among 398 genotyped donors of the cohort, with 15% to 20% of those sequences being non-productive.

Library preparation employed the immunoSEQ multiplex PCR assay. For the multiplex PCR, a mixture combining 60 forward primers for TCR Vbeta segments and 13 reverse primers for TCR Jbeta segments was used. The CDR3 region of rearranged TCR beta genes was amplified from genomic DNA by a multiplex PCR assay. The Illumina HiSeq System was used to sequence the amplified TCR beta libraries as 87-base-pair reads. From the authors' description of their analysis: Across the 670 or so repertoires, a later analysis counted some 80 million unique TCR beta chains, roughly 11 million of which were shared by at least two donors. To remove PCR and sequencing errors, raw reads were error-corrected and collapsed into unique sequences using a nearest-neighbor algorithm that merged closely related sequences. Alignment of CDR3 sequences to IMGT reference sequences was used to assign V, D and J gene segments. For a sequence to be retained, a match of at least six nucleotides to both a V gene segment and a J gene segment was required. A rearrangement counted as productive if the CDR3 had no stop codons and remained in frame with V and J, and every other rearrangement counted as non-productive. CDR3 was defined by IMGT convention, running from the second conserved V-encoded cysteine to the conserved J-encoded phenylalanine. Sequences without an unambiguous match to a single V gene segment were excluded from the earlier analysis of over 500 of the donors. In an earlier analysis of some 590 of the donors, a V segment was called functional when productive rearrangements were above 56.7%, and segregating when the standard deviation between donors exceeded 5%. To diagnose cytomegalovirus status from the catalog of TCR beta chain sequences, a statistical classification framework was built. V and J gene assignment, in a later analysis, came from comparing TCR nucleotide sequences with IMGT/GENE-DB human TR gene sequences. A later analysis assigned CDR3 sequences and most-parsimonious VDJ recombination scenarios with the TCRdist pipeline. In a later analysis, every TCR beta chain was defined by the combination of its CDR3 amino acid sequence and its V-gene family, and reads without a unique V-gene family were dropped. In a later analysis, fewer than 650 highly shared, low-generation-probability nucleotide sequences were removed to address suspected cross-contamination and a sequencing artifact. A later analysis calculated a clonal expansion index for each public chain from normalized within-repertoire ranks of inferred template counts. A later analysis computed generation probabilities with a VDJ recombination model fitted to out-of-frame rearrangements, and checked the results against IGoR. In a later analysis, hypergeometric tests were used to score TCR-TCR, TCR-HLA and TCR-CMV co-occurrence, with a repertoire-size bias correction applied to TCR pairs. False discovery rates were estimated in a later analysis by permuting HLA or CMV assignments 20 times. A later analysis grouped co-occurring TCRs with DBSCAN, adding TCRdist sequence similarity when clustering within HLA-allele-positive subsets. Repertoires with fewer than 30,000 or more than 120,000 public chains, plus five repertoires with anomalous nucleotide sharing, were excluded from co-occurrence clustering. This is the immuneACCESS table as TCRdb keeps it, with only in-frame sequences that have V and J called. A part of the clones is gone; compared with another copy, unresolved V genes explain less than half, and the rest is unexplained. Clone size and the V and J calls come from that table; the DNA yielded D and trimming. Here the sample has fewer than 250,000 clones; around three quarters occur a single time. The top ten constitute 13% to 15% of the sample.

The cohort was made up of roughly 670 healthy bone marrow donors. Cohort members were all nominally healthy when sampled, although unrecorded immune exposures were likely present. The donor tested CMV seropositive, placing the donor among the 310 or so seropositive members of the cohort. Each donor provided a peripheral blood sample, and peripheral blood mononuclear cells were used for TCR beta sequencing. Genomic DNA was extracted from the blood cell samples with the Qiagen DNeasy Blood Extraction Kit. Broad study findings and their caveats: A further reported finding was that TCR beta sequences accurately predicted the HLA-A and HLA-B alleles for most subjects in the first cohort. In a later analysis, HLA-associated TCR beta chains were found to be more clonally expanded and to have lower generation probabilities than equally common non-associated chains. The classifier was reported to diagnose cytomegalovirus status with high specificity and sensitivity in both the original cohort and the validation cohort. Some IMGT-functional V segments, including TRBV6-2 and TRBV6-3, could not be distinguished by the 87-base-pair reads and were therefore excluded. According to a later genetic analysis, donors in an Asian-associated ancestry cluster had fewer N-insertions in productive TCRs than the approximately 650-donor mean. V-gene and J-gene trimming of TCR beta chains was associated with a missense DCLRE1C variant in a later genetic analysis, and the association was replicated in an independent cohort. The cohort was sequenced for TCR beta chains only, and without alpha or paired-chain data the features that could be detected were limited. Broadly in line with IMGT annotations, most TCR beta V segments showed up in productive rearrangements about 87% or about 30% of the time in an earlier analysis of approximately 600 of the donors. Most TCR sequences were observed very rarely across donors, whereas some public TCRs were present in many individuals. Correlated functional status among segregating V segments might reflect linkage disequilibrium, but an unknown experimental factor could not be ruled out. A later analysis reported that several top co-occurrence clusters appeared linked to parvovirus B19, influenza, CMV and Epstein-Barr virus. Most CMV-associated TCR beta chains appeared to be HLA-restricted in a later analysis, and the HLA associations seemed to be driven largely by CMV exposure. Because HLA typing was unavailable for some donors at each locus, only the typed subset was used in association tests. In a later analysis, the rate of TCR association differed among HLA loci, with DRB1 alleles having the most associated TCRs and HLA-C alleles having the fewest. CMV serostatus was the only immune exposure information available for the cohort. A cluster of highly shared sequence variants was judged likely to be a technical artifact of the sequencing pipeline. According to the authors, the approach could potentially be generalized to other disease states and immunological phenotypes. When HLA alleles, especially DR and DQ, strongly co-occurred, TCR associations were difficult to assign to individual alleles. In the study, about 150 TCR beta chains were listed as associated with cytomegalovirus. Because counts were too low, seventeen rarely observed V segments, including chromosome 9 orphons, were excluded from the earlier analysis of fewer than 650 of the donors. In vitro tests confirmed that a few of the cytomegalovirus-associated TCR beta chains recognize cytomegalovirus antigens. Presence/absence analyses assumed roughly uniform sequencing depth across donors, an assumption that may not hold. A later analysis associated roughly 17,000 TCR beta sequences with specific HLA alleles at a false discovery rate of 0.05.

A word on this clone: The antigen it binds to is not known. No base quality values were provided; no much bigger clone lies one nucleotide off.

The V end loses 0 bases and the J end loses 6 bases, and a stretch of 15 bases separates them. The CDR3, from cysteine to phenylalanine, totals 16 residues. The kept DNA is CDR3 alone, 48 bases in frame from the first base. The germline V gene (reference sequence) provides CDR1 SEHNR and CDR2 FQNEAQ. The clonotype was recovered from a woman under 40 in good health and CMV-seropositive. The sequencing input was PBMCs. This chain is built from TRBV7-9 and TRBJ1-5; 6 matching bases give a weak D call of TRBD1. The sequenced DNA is TGTGCCAGCAGCTTAGCGACAGGCGGAAGGGGTCAGCCCCAGCATTTT. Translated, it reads CASSLATGGRGQPQHF.